The 5 T cell receptor beta chains listed next were all sequenced from one sample in a study of cytomegalovirus exposure and HLA in healthy donors (dated by TCRdb to about 2017). Libraries were built with the immunoSEQ multiplex PCR assay. Here the immuneACCESS table is served through TCRdb, limited to in-frame sequences with V and J called. Missing clones are a known gap in these copies; in checked studies unresolved V genes cover under half, and the rest lacks a known reason. The sample yields roughly 120,000 clones; about 83% were counted once. The ten largest clonotypes hold approximately 4.9% of the sample. Sequences were obtained from PBMCs. These receptors all stem from a man younger than 35 in good health and CMV-seronegative.

The gene calls are TRBV15 and TRBJ1-2, with D maybe TRBD1 (5 bases). This CDR3 spans 14 amino acids. V lost 1 base and J lost 5, with 11 bases in between. The germline V gene encodes CDR1 LNHNV and CDR2 YYDKDF (reference sequence). CDR3 in DNA: TGTGCCACCAGCAGAGGGGGGGTAGGGTATGGCTACACCTTC. It codes for CATSRGGVGYGYTF.

The rearrangement links TRBV2 to TRBJ1-2, with 9 bases fitting TRBD1. The CDR3 extends over 14 amino acids. CDR1 is SNHLY and CDR2 is FYNNEI in the germline V gene. V shed 4 bases and J 5 bases; nucleotides not matched to a gene: 5. The CDR3 bases are TGTGCCAGCAGTGCCTCCGGGACAGGGTATGGCTACACCTTC. Its protein product is CASSASGTGYGYTF.

The V and J genes are TRBV5-4 and TRBJ2-7, with 8 bases identical to TRBD1. CDR3 length: 14 residues. V lost 4 bases and J lost 3; bases outside the gene matches: 6. CDR1 and CDR2 from the germline V gene are SGHNT and YYREEE (reference sequence). CDR3 DNA: TGTGCCAGCAGCACCGGACAGGGAGGCTACGAGCAGTACTTC. Its protein product is CASSTGQGGYEQYF.

This chain uses TRBV5-6 with TRBJ1-4; possibly TRBD1 for D (5 bases). Germline lookup yields CDR1 SGHDT and CDR2 YYEEEE. The germline V and J ends were trimmed by 1 base and 7 bases, with 8 bases remaining between them. The CDR3 is 13 amino acids. The CDR3 loop reads CASSLRGSEKLFF. The CDR3 DNA reads TGTGCCAGCAGCTTGAGGGGCAGTGAAAAACTGTTTTTT. The whole variable domain, filled in from reference TRBV5-6 and TRBJ1-4, reads DAGVTQSPTHLIKTRGQQVTLRCSPKSGHDTVSWYQQALGQGPQFIFQYYEEEERQRGNFPDRFSGHQFPNYSSELNVNALLLGDSALYLCASSLRGSEKLFFGSGTQLSVL.

J is TRBJ1-1 and V is TRBV6-1, with D perhaps matching TRBD1 (5 bases). Germline CDR1 MNHNS, CDR2 SASEGT. V shed 4 bases and J shed 4 bases, with 25 bases lying between them. CDR3 length: 18 residues. CDR3: CASSGHSGLIGKGTEAFF. DNA for the CDR3: TGTGCCAGCAGTGGACACTCGGGACTGATAGGGAAGGGCACTGAAGCTTTCTTT.